Listed below are T cell receptor beta chains from one sample, sequenced in a study of STAT5B mutations in CD4+ large granular lymphocyte leukemia. Generated by immunoSEQ multiplex PCR, the TCRdb table keeps only in-frame clones and is missing some. The table has under 55,000 clones, about 86% seen once. Sequenced material: CD4+ T cells from blood buffy coats. Receptor source: a human donor in good health. Each CDR3 is given with its conserved first and last residue. The D gene is left open where the match is weak. Clone size is shown for a subset of rows, as once, few, many or a class of expanded clone.

length	D	V	size	J	DNA	CDR3
15	TRBD2	TRBV19	.	TRBJ2-7	TGTGCCAGTAGTATCCTCGCGGGAGGATCCTACGAGCAGTACTTC	CASSILAGGSYEQYF
16	TRBD1	TRBV28	.	TRBJ1-2	TGTGCCAGCAGGCCTCGCTCAGGGGACAGGATCCATGGCTACACCTTC	CASRPRSGDRIHGYTF
15	.	TRBV19	.	TRBJ2-2	TGTGCCAGTAGACCCCCATTTTATTACACCGGGGAGCTGTTTTTT	CASRPPFYYTGELFF
13	TRBD1	TRBV5-4	.	TRBJ2-7	TGTGCCAGCAGCTTAGGGGACAGGTACGAGCAGTACTTC	CASSLGDRYEQYF
16	TRBD2	TRBV28	.	TRBJ2-1	TGTGCCAGCAAGGGGGGGGAAGCGGGAGTCTCCGATGAGCAGTTCTTC	CASKGGEAGVSDEQFF
18	TRBD2	TRBV27	.	TRBJ2-3	TGTGCCAGCACAACCCCGGGACTAGCGCATGGGGGGACAGATACGCAGTATTTT	CASTTPGLAHGGTDTQYF
12	.	TRBV7-9	.	TRBJ2-7	TGTGCCAGCAGCCGACCCCCAGGCGAGCAGTACTTC	CASSRPPGEQYF
11	.	TRBV7-9	.	TRBJ2-3	TGTGCCAGCTTCCAGGAGGGTACGCAGTATTTT	CASFQEGTQYF
15	.	TRBV2	.	TRBJ2-1	TGTGCCAGCAGAGACCGGGACGGCGCCTACAATGAGCAGTTCTTC	CASRDRDGAYNEQFF
14	.	TRBV2	once	TRBJ1-2	TGTGCCAGCAGTGATGACAGATCTAACTATGGCTACACCTTC	CASSDDRSNYGYTF
12	.	TRBV11-3	.	TRBJ1-3	TGTGCCAGCAGGTTTCTAAGAAACACCATATATTTT	CASRFLRNTIYF
13	TRBD1	TRBV5-6	.	TRBJ1-2	TGTGCCAGCAGCTTGGGGACAGGGGCTGGCTACACCTTC	CASSLGTGAGYTF
15	.	TRBV2	.	TRBJ2-3	TGTGCCAGCGCTGAGATGGGGATAAGCACAGATACGCAGTATTTT	CASAEMGISTDTQYF
15	TRBD1	TRBV15	.	TRBJ2-7	TGTGCCACCAGTGCCACCGGGACAGTTGTCTACGAGCAGTACTTC	CATSATGTVVYEQYF
14	.	TRBV21-1	.	TRBJ2-1	TGTGCCAGCAGCACGGGACTAGCGGGAGCTGAGCAGTTCTTC	CASSTGLAGAEQFF
11	.	TRBV6-1	.	TRBJ2-7	TGTGCCAGCAGCCCTAGGAACGAGCAGTACTTC	CASSPRNEQYF
18	TRBD2	TRBV7-3	.	TRBJ2-1	TGTGCCAGCAGCTTGACACTAGCGGGGGAAACTTCCTACAATGAGCAGTTCTTC	CASSLTLAGETSYNEQFF
11	TRBD1	TRBV4-1	.	TRBJ1-1	TGCGCCAGCAGCCGCGGACAGGGTGCTTTCTTT	CASSRGQGAFF
14	.	TRBV6-6	.	TRBJ2-7	TGTGCCAGCAGCAAAGAGGGGGATTCCTACGAGCAGTACTTC	CASSKEGDSYEQYF
16	TRBD1	TRBV10-3	.	TRBJ2-7	TGTGCCATCAGGGCTCCCGGACAGGGGACCCACTACGAGCAGTACTTC	CAIRAPGQGTHYEQYF
17	TRBD2	TRBV5-4	.	TRBJ2-2	TGTGCCAGCAGCTTGGCGGCTAGCGGGAGTTACACCGGGGAGCTGTTTTTT	CASSLAASGSYTGELFF
17	TRBD2	TRBV4-3	once	TRBJ2-3	TGCGCCAGCAGCCAGTTTGTAGCGGGGAAATCCACAGATACGCAGTATTTT	CASSQFVAGKSTDTQYF
13	.	TRBV29-1	.	TRBJ2-7	TGCAGTGGTGTGGGACAAGGGGCCTACGAGCAGTACTTC	CSGVGQGAYEQYF